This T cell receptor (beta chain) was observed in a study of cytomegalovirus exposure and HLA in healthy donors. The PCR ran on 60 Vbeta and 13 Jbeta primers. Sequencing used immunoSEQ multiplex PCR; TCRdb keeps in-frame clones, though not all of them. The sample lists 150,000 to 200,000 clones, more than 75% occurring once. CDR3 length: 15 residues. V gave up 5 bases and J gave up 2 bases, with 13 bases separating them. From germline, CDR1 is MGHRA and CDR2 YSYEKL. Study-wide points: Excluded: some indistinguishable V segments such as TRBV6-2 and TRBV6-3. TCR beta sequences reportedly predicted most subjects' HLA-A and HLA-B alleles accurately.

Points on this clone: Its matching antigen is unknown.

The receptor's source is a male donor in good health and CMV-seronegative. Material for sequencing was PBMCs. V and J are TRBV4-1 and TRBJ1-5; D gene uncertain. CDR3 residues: CASSLGGAGNQPQHF. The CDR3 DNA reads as TGCGCCAGCAGCTTAGGAGGTGCGGGCAATCAGCCCCAGCATTTT.